These 9 T cell receptor beta chains came from one sample sequenced in a study of blood T cells in healthy people across ages. Next came a second PCR, run for about 6 to 11 cycles, which used a sample-barcoded 5' primer along with a J-beta primer mix. TCRdb reprocessed the 5' RACE reads via MiXCR and lists one record per CDR3 protein. The profile shows about 750,000 distinct CDR3 sequences, about 53% of them singletons. The specimen sequenced was blood. The origin of the receptors is a man older than 75 in good health.

V is TRBV7-9 and J is TRBJ2-5, with 12 bases identical to TRBD2. Germline loops: CDR1 SEHNR, CDR2 FQNEAQ (reference sequence). V trimming: 5 bases; J trimming: 3 bases; junction bases outside the gene matches: 7. The CDR3 consists of 16 residues. The DNA for the CDR3 is TGTGCCAGCAGCCTCGGGACTAGCGGGCCCGAAGAGACCCAGTACTTC. Its translation: CASSLGTSGPEETQYF.

This clonotype was seen a handful of times. This chain joins TRBV29-1 and TRBJ2-1; no firm D call. The germline V gene encodes CDR1 SQVTM and CDR2 ANQGSEA. V gave up 0 bases and J gave up 9 bases, with 12 bases separating them. This CDR3 spans 13 amino acids. The CDR3 DNA follows: TGCAGCGTTGAAGACCCCCGGCGGCTTGAGCAGTTCTTC. Translation gives CSVEDPRRLEQFF.

Concerning this clonotype: Germline is not matched at one junction end, which may reflect a read error. V usage is TRBV7-9 and J usage is TRBJ1-2; possible D gene TRBD1, 5 bases. This CDR3 spans 13 amino acids. Germline V gives CDR1 SEHNR, CDR2 FQNEAQ (reference sequence). CDR3 bases: TGTGCCCGCAGCTTATTAACCCAGGGTGGCTACACCTTC. Protein product: CARSLLTQGGYTF.

In DNA form, the CDR3 reads TGTGCCAGCAGTGAAGCGCAACTAGCGGGAGGCAGATACGCGTATTTT. Residues: CASSEAQLAGGRYAYF. This rearrangement joins TRBV6-1 to TRBJ2-3, with 12 bases that match TRBD2. With 0 bases clipped from V and 14 bases from J, the junction kept 12 bases outside the gene matches. The CDR3 loop spans 16 amino acids. The germline gives CDR1 MNHNS, CDR2 SASEGT.

The chain joins TRBV10-3 to TRBJ1-4; D unclear. The germline gives CDR1 ENHRY, CDR2 SYGVKD. CDR3 size: 13 residues. Trimming took off 6 bases at V and 3 bases at J, with 8 bases between the two ends. The chain's CDR3 is CAISYGANEKLFF. CDR3 sequence (DNA): TGTGCCATCAGCTACGGAGCTAATGAAAAACTGTTTTTT.

V is TRBV9 and J is TRBJ2-1, with D perhaps assigned TRBD1 or TRBD2 (5 bases each). The CDR3 runs 14 residues. CDR1 and CDR2 (germline): SGDLS, YYNGEE. The germline V and J ends were trimmed by 4 bases and 11 bases, with 19 bases remaining between them. The CDR3 DNA follows: TGTGCCAGCAGCTCCGGGGACGGGATTAGTCAGCAGTTCTTC. This gives the protein CASSSGDGISQQFF.

The genes are TRBV29-1 and TRBJ2-1; no clear D gene. The V and J ends lost 4 bases and 6 bases respectively, with 7 bases between them. The germline V gene encodes CDR1 SQVTM and CDR2 ANQGSEA. This CDR3 spans 11 amino acids. The CDR3 sequence: CSVGQRNEQFF. The CDR3 DNA is TGCAGCGTTGGGCAGCGCAATGAGCAGTTCTTC.

This clonotype was counted at least ten times. This sequence joins TRBV29-1 and TRBJ1-2, with 10 nucleotides matching TRBD1. The length of the CDR3 is 13 residues. J gave up 4 bases and V 3 bases, and 2 bases lay outside the gene matches. Germline V gene sequence: CDR1 SQVTM, CDR2 ANQGSEA. CDR3 residues: CSVDRTGGYGYTF. CDR3 DNA sequence: TGCAGCGTTGACCGGACAGGGGGCTATGGCTACACCTTC. The full variable domain, completed using reference TRBV29-1 and TRBJ1-2, is SAVISQKPSRDICQRGTSLTIQCQVDSQVTMMFWYRQQPGQSLTLIATANQGSEATYESGFVIDKFPISRPNLTFSTLTVSNMSPEDSSIYLCSVDRTGGYGYTFGSGTRLTVV.

The genes are TRBV28 and TRBJ2-7, with 10 bases fitting TRBD1. The germline gives CDR1 MDHEN, CDR2 SYDVKM. This CDR3 spans 15 amino acids. V was pared by 6 bases and J by 2 bases, with 7 bases of the junction left unmatched. CDR3 nucleotides: TGTGCCAGCAGGACGGGACAGGGGTGGACCTACGAGCAGTACTTC. As protein: CASRTGQGWTYEQYF. The full variable domain, its missing parts supplied by reference TRBV28 and TRBJ2-7, is DVKVTQSSRYLVKRTGEKVFLECVQDMDHENMFWYRQDPGLGLRLIYFSYDVKMKEKGDIPEGYSVSREKKERFSLILESASTNQTSMYLCASRTGQGWTYEQYFGPGTRLTVT.